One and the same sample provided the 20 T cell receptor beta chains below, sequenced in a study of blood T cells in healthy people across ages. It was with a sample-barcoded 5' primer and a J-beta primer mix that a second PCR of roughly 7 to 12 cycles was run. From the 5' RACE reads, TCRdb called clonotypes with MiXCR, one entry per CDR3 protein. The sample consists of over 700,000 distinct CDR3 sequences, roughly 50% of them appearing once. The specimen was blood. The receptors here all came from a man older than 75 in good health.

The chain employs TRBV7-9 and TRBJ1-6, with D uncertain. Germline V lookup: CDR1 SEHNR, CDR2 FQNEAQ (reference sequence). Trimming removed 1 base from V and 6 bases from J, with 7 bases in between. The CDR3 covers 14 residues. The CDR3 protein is CASSLGGSNSPLHF. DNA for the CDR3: TGTGCCAGCAGCTTAGGAGGATCTAATTCACCCCTCCACTTT.

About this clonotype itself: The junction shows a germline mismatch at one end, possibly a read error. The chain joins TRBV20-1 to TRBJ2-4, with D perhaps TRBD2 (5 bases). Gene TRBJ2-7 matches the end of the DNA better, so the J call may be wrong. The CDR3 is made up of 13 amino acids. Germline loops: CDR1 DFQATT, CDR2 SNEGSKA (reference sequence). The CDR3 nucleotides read TGCAGTACTAGTTCCGCGAAGGCGTACGAGCAGTACTTC. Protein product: CSTSSAKAYEQYF.

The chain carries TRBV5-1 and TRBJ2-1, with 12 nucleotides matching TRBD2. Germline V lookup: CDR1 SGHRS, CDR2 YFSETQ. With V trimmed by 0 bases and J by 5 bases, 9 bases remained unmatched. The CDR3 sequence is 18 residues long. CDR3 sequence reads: CASSLALTSGRGNNEQFF. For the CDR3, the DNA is TGCGCCAGCAGCTTGGCCCTGACTAGCGGGAGAGGTAACAATGAGCAGTTCTTC.

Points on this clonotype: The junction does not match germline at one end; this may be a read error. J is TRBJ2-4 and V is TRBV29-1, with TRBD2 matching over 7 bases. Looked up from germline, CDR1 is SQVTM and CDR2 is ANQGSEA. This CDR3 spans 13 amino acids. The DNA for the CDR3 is TGCGGCGTTGTTCGGGGAGGGAAAAACATTCAGTACTTC. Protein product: CGVVRGGKNIQYF.

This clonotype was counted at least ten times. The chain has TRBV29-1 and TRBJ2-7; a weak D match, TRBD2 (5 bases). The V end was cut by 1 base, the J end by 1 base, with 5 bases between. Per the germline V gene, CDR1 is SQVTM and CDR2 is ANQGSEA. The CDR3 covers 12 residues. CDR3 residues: CSVEGLSYEQYF. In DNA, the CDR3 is TGCAGCGTTGAAGGACTATCCTACGAGCAGTACTTC.

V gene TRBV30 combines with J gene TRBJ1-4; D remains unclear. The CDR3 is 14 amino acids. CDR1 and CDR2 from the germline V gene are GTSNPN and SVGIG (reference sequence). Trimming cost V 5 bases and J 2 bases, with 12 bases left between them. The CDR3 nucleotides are TGTGCCTGGGCTATGGGCCTCACTAATGAAAAACTGTTTTTT. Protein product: CAWAMGLTNEKLFF.

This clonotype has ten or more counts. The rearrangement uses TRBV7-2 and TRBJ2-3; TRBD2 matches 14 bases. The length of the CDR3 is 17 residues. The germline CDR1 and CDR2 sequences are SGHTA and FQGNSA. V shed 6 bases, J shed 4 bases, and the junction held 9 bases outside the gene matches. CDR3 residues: CASSPTSGRGGADTQYF. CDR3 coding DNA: TGTGCCAGCAGTCCGACTAGCGGGAGGGGGGGCGCAGATACGCAGTATTTT.

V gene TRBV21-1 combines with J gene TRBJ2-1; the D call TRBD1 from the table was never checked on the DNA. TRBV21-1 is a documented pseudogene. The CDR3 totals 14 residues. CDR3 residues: CASSKAWPGHEQFF. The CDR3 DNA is TGTGCCAGCAGCAAAGCTTGGCCGGGCCATGAGCAGTTCTTC.

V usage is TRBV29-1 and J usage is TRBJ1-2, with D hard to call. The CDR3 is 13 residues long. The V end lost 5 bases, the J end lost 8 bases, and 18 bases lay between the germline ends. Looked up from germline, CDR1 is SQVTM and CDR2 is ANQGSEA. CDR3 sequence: CSVIHSPKRGYTF. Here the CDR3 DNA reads TGCAGCGTTATTCACAGTCCGAAGCGGGGCTACACCTTC.

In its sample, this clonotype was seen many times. CDR3 region: CASRWDRYSTDTQYF. Written as DNA, the CDR3 is TGTGCCAGCAGGTGGGACAGATATAGCACAGATACGCAGTATTTT. This chain joins TRBV7-9 and TRBJ2-3, with 7 nucleotides matching TRBD1. V shed 6 bases and J 0 bases; nucleotides not matched to a gene: 6. Germline V gene data show CDR1 as SEHNR and CDR2 as FQNEAQ (reference sequence). CDR3 length: 15 amino acids.

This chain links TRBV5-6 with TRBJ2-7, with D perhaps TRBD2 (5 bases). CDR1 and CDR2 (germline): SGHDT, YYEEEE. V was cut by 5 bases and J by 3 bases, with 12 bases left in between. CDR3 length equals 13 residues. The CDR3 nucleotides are TGTGCCAGCAGTGCAGCGGCCAGCTACGAGCAGTACTTC. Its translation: CASSAAASYEQYF.

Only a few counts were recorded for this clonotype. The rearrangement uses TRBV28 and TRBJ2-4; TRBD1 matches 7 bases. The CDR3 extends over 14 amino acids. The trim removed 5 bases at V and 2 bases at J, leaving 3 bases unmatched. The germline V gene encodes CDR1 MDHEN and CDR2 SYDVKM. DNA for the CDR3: TGTGCCAGCAGTGTGACAGGGACCAAAAACATTCAGTACTTC. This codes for CASSVTGTKNIQYF.

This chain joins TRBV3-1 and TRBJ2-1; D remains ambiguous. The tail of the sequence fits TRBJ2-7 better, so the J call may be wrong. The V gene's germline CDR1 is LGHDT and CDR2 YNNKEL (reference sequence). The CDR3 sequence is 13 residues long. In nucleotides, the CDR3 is TGTGCCAGCAGCACAAACCCCAGGAACGAGCAGTACTTC. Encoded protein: CASSTNPRNEQYF.

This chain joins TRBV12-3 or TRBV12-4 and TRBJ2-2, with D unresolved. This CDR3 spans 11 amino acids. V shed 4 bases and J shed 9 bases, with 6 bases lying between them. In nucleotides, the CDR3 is TGTGCCAGCAGTTCCTTAAGGGAGCTGTTTTTT. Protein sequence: CASSSLRELFF.

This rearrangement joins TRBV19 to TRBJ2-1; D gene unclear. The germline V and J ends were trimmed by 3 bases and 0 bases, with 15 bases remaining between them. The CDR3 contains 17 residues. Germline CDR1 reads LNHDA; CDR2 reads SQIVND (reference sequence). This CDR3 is CASSIPWVGSSYNEQFF. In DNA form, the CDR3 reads TGTGCCAGTAGTATCCCGTGGGTTGGCAGCTCCTACAATGAGCAGTTCTTC.

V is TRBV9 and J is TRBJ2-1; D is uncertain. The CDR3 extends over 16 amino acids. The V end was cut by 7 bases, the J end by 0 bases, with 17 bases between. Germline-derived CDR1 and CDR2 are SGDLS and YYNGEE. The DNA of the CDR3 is TGTGCCAGCCGTCGACTGGCGGATAGCTCCTACAATGAGCAGTTCTTC. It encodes CASRRLADSSYNEQFF.

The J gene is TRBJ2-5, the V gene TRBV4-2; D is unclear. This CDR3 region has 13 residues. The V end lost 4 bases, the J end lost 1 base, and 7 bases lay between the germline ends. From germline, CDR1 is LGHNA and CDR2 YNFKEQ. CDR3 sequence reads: CASSRRIQETQYF. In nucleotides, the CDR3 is TGTGCCAGCAGCCGGCGAATCCAAGAGACCCAGTACTTC.

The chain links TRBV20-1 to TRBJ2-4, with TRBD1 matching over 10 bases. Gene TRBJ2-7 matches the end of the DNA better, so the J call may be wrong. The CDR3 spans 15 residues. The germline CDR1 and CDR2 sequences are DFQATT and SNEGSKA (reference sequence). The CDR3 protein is CSVSTGTGVYYEQYF. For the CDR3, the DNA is TGCAGCGTCTCAACCGGGACAGGGGTCTACTACGAGCAGTACTTC.

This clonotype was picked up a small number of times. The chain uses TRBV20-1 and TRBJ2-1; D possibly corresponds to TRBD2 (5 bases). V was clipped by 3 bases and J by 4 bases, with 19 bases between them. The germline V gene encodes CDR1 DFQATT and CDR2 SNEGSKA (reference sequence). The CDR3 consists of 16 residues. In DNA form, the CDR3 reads TGCAGTGCTAGGGACCCACTAGGCTACCCATACAATGAGCAGTTCTTC. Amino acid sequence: CSARDPLGYPYNEQFF.

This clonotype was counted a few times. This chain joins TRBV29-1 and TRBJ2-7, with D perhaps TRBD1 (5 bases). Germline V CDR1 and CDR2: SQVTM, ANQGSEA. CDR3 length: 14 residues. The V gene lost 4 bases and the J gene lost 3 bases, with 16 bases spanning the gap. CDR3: CSVARQGIIYEQYF. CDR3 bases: TGCAGCGTTGCGCGGCAGGGAATCATCTACGAGCAGTACTTC.